The 18 T cell receptor beta chains reported below all come from one sample, sequenced in a study of patients and donors after allogeneic stem cell transplantation. Using its own MiXCR run on the RT-PCR reads, TCRdb lists one record per CDR3 protein. Among more than 150,000 distinct CDR3 sequences listed, approximately 24% were seen once. The sample consisted of blood, either unsorted or a sorted T cell fraction (not recorded which). The receptors here all came from a human donor who was either an allogeneic HSCT recipient or a stem cell or donor lymphocyte infusion donor (not recorded which). It is not recorded whose cells these are; they may come from a transplant donor.

This chain joins TRBV15 and TRBJ2-3; 12 bases match TRBD2. The CDR3 spans 20 residues. Trimming took 1 base from V and 0 from J; bases not matched to a gene: 11. Germline lookup yields CDR1 LNHNV and CDR2 YYDKDF (reference sequence). The CDR3 DNA reads as TGTGCCACCAGCAGAGTTCTTTGGGGACTAGCGGGTGGTAGCACAGATACGCAGTATTTT. Encoded protein: CATSRVLWGLAGGSTDTQYF.

V and J are TRBV7-2 and TRBJ2-3; tentative D call: TRBD2 (5 bases). The germline V and J ends were trimmed by 7 bases and 7 bases, with 21 bases remaining between them. Looked up from germline, CDR1 is SGHTA and CDR2 is FQGNSA. The length of the CDR3 is 15 residues. The CDR3 DNA reads TGTGCCAGCATCCTCTGGAGTGGGAGTGGCAATACGCAGTATTTT. Its protein product is CASILWSGSGNTQYF.

The rearrangement links TRBV30 to TRBJ1-2; no firm D call. Deletions cut 2 bases from V and 7 bases from J, with 11 bases between. The germline CDR1 and CDR2 sequences are GTSNPN and SVGIG (reference sequence). The CDR3 totals 12 residues. The CDR3 region has the DNA TGTGCCTGGAGTAACGCGTTGGGTGGCTACACCTTC. Translating gives CAWSNALGGYTF.

This clonotype came up a few times. The chain has TRBV6-1 and TRBJ1-2, with unresolved D. CDR3 length: 14 residues. Trimming removed 8 bases at V and 0 bases at J, with 13 bases between. Germline V CDR1 and CDR2: MNHNS, SASEGT. As DNA, the CDR3 is TGTGCCAGCCCCGGACCTACCCCTAACTATGGCTACACCTTC. It codes for CASPGPTPNYGYTF.

This clonotype was counted ten times or more. The chain is built from TRBV20-1 and TRBJ1-1; 10 positions agree with TRBD1. V shed 1 base and J 2 bases; nucleotides not matched to a gene: 4. This CDR3 spans 15 amino acids. Germline V lookup: CDR1 DFQATT, CDR2 SNEGSKA (reference sequence). The DNA of the CDR3 is TGCAGTGCTAGAGTCGGGACAGGGGTCAACACTGAAGCTTTCTTT. Its protein is CSARVGTGVNTEAFF.

The genes are TRBV12-3 or TRBV12-4 and TRBJ2-5, with 12 bases fitting TRBD1. Unmatched junction bases numbered 7, after V lost 4 bases and J lost 4 bases. This CDR3 region has 16 residues. CDR3 DNA sequence: TGTGCCAGCAGTTCCGGGGGACAGGGGGCAGGAGAGACCCAGTACTTC. Translation: CASSSGGQGAGETQYF.

The chain combines TRBV20-1 with TRBJ1-2; D is unclear. The CDR3 consists of 12 residues. Germline V lookup: CDR1 DFQATT, CDR2 SNEGSKA (reference sequence). Trimming removed 4 bases from V and 5 bases from J, with 11 bases in between. For the CDR3, the DNA is TGCAGTGCTAAGGGCGGGGAGTATGGCTACACCTTC. It translates to CSAKGGEYGYTF.

This chain joins TRBV24-1 and TRBJ2-5; D is possibly TRBD1 (5 bases). This CDR3 region has 15 residues. Looked up from germline, CDR1 is KGHDR and CDR2 is SFDVKD. V lost 0 bases, J lost 4 bases, and 11 bases lay in between. The CDR3 reads CATSDLVTGVETQYF. CDR3 nucleotides: TGTGCCACCAGTGATTTGGTAACAGGCGTAGAGACCCAGTACTTC.

In its sample, this clonotype was seen a few times. The chain has TRBV12-3 or TRBV12-4 and TRBJ2-1; the D gene is possibly TRBD1 (6 bases). Trimming stripped 7 bases from V and 5 bases from J, with 12 bases between. This CDR3 is built from 13 residues. CDR3 loop: CASTDTGNNEQFF. The CDR3 bases are TGTGCCAGCACCGACACAGGGAACAATGAGCAGTTCTTC.

The chain is built from TRBV6-1 and TRBJ1-4; no firm D call. CDR3 length: 15 residues. CDR1 MNHNS and CDR2 SASEGT come from the germline V gene. The V end was cut by 1 base, the J end by 8 bases, with 14 bases between. For the CDR3, the DNA is TGTGCCAGCAGTGAAGAAAAACGGACTACGGAAAAACTGTTTTTT. Translation: CASSEEKRTTEKLFF.

In its sample, this clonotype was seen once. The genes are TRBV2 and TRBJ1-6, with D unclear. V lost 6 bases to trimming and J lost 0 bases, with 12 bases between them. The V gene's germline CDR1 is SNHLY and CDR2 FYNNEI. This CDR3 is built from 16 residues. CDR3 in amino acids: CASRFWGSSYNSPLHF. The CDR3 DNA reads as TGTGCCAGCAGGTTCTGGGGAAGCTCCTATAATTCACCCCTCCACTTT.

The rearrangement uses TRBV20-1 and TRBJ1-1; D might be TRBD1 (5 bases). Between the trimmed V and J ends, which lost 3 bases and 3 bases, there was a span of 14 bases. The CDR3 runs to 14 residues. Germline lookup yields CDR1 DFQATT and CDR2 SNEGSKA (reference sequence). The CDR3 DNA reads TGCAGTGCTAGTTGGGGGGTGTGGGACACTGAAGCTTTCTTT. Translated: CSASWGVWDTEAFF.

The chain carries TRBV7-9 and TRBJ1-2; perhaps TRBD1 as D (5 bases). This CDR3 region has 14 residues. Germline V gene lookup returns CDR1 SEHNR and CDR2 FQNEAQ (reference sequence). V shed 4 bases and J shed 8 bases, with 17 bases lying between them. CDR3 nucleotides: TGTGCCAGCAGCTGGGACGCCCGCGGAATCGGCTACACCTTC. Amino acids: CASSWDARGIGYTF.

Many counts were recorded for this clonotype. CDR3 bases: TGCGCCAGCAGCTTGTGGCAAAGCGGGGGATTAGATGAGCAGTTCTTC. Protein sequence: CASSLWQSGGLDEQFF. V and J are TRBV5-1 and TRBJ2-1; 8 nucleotides align to TRBD2. CDR3 length: 16 residues. In germline, CDR1 is SGHRS, CDR2 YFSETQ. The V segment lost 1 base and the J segment 8 bases; nucleotides outside the gene matches: 11.

A single count supports this clonotype. The chain couples TRBV29-1 to TRBJ2-7, with D uncertain. Trimming left V 7 bases short and J 2 bases short, with 12 bases between. The CDR3 consists of 12 residues. Germline V gene data show CDR1 as SQVTM and CDR2 as ANQGSEA. This CDR3 reads CSGGPGPYEQYF. CDR3 coding DNA: TGCAGCGGCGGCCCAGGACCCTACGAGCAGTACTTC.

The chain joins TRBV9 to TRBJ2-3; D tentatively fits TRBD1 or TRBD2 (6 bases each). The CDR3 length is 16 residues. Trimming shortened V by 0 bases and J by 0 bases, and 11 bases separated the two germline ends. CDR1 and CDR2 (germline): SGDLS, YYNGEE. The CDR3 spells CASSVGGTSSTDTQYF. DNA for the CDR3: TGTGCCAGCAGCGTAGGCGGGACATCTAGCACAGATACGCAGTATTTT.

This clonotype was seen a few times. The CDR3 here is CAISVWDRDTDTQYF. DNA for the CDR3: TGTGCCATCAGTGTCTGGGACAGGGATACAGATACGCAGTATTTT. The chain employs TRBV10-3 and TRBJ2-3, with 9 nucleotides matching TRBD1. Germline V gives CDR1 ENHRY, CDR2 SYGVKD. The trim removed 4 bases at V and 3 bases at J, leaving 5 bases unmatched. This CDR3 region has 15 residues.

This clonotype was observed many times. The genes are TRBV7-2 and TRBJ1-4, with TRBD1 identical over 7 bases. CDR3 size: 15 residues. Germline trimming cut 5 bases from V and 6 bases from J; bases unmatched to any gene: 9. Per germline, CDR1 SGHTA and CDR2 FQGNSA. The CDR3 is CASSIEAGQDEKLFF. CDR3 coding DNA: TGTGCCAGCAGCATAGAAGCAGGACAGGATGAAAAACTGTTTTTT.